This entry lists 7 T cell receptor beta chains sequenced from one sample in a study of T cells in Graves' hyperthyroidism and ophthalmopathy. The source material, RNA transcripts, was used to amplify TCR beta CDR3 regions. TCR CDR3 underwent first-round RT-PCR with the HTBI primer set. Using its own MiXCR run on the multiplex PCR reads, TCRdb lists one record per CDR3 protein. The table records fewer than 650,000 distinct CDR3 sequences, 13% to 15% of them present only once. Specimen: blood. The receptor source for this set is a woman aged 18-29 years with Graves' ophthalmopathy.

This clonotype has a count of ten or more. One junction end does not reproduce the germline sequence, and a read error may be involved. The rearrangement uses TRBV27 and TRBJ2-1; 11 bases match TRBD2. CDR1 and CDR2 from the germline V gene are MNHEY and SMNVEV (reference sequence). The CDR3 consists of 18 residues. The CDR3 is CASRTIAGGPTAGNKQFF. The CDR3 DNA reads as TGTGCCAGCAGAACCATAGCGGGAGGGCCCACTGCGGGCAATAAGCAGTTCTTC.

The rearrangement uses TRBV29-1 and TRBJ1-1; D not certain. The CDR3 length is 11 residues. V lost 5 bases and J 0 bases, leaving 4 bases between the germline ends. Germline V gene lookup returns CDR1 SQVTM and CDR2 ANQGSEA. For the CDR3, the DNA is TGCAGCGTTTCATTGAACACTGAAGCTTTCTTT. Its translation is CSVSLNTEAFF. Looking up the rest from reference TRBV29-1 and TRBJ1-1 gives the full variable domain: SAVISQKPSRDICQRGTSLTIQCQVDSQVTMMFWYRQQPGQSLTLIATANQGSEATYESGFVIDKFPISRPNLTFSTLTVSNMSPEDSSIYLCSVSLNTEAFFGQGTRLTVV.

This clonotype was counted many times. The chain links TRBV27 to TRBJ2-5, with 10 nucleotides matching TRBD1. This CDR3 contains 16 residues. Germline V gives CDR1 MNHEY, CDR2 SMNVEV (reference sequence). The trim removed 3 bases at V and 2 bases at J, leaving 6 bases unmatched. CDR3 loop: CASSLRTGGWQETQYF. The CDR3 DNA is TGTGCCAGCAGTTTGAGGACAGGGGGTTGGCAAGAGACCCAGTACTTC.

On this clonotype itself: It may be a read error: a sequence one base away is much more abundant. The genes are TRBV28 and TRBJ2-7; TRBD2 might be the D (6 bases). Germline V gene data show CDR1 as MDHEN and CDR2 as SYDVKM. This CDR3 contains 13 residues. Between the trimmed V and J ends, which lost 6 bases and 8 bases, there was a span of 17 bases. The CDR3 coding sequence is TGTGCCAGCAGCACCCGAGGGAGGAACAAGCAGTACTTC. Protein sequence: CASSTRGRNKQYF.

The rearrangement joins TRBV7-3 to TRBJ2-1; possibly TRBD2 for D (5 bases). V shed 4 bases and J shed 7 bases, with 11 bases lying between them. The CDR3 runs to 13 residues. The germline CDR1 and CDR2 sequences are SGHTA and FQGTGA. CDR3 amino acids: CASSSSLVNEQFF. As DNA, the CDR3 is TGTGCCAGCAGCTCGTCACTAGTGAATGAGCAGTTCTTC.

The CDR3 spells CATTSTGPSIKYEQYF. The DNA for the CDR3 is TGTGCCACAACTTCGACTGGGCCCTCAATCAAGTACGAGCAGTACTTC. The chain joins TRBV13 to TRBJ2-7; no definite D call. The V gene lost 10 bases and the J gene lost 4 bases, with 26 bases spanning the gap. This CDR3 contains 16 residues. CDR1 is PRHDT and CDR2 is FYEKMQ in the germline V gene (reference sequence).

This sequence joins TRBV6-5 and TRBJ2-2; a possible D gene is TRBD1 (5 bases). The CDR3 sequence is 16 residues long. CDR1 is MNHEY, CDR2 SVGAGI, per germline. Trimming removed 2 bases from V and 0 bases from J, with 10 bases in between. The DNA for the CDR3 is TGTGCCAGCAGTTACCTCCAGGGTTCGAACACCGGGGAGCTGTTTTTT. As protein: CASSYLQGSNTGELFF.